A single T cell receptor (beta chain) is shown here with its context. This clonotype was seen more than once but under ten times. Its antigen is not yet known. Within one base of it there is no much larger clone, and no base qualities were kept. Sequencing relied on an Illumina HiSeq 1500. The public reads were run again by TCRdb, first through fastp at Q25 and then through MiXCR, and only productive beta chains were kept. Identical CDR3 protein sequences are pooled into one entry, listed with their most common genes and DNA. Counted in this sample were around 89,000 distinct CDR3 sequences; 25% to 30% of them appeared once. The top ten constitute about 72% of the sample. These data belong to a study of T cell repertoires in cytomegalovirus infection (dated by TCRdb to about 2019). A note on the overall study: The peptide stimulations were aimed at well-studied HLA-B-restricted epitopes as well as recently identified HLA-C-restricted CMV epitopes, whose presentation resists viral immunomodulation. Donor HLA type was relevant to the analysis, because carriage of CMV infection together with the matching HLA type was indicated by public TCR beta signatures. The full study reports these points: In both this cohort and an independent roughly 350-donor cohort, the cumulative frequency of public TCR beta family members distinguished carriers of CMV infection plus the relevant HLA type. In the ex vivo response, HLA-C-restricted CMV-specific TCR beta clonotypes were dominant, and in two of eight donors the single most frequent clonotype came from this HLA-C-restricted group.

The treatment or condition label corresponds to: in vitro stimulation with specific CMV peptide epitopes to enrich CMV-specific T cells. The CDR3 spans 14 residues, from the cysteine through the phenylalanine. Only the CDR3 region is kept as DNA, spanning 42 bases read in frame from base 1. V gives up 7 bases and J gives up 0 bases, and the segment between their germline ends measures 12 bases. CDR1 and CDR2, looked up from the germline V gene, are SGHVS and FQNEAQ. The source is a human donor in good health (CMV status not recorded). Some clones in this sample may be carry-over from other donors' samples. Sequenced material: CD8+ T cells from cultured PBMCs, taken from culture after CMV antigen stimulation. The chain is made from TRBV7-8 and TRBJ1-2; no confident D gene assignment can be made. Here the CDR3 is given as CASTSDDANYGYTF. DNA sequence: TGTGCCAGCACGTCAGACGATGCTAACTATGGCTACACCTTC.